In this sample, the clone carrying this T cell receptor beta chain turned up many times. Its cognate antigen is unknown. The authors' processing: The study's classifier, a distant-metastasis tool for papillary thyroid cancer, was built using CDR3 differences across clinicopathological groups. Using MiXCR, TCRdb reanalyzed the PCR reads. TCRdb assigned the V and J calls; the authors' analysis was not used. The sample yields roughly 16,000 clones, less than 25% seen once. These data come from a study of metastatic and nonmetastatic thyroid tumors. Study as a whole: Thyroid patients, malignant and benign, had repertoires compared across blood and tumor or nodule tissue.

Study outcomes and limitations: Malignant tumors reportedly showed significantly higher TCR beta diversity than benign nodules in both blood and tumor.

All patients were untreated before thyroid surgery. The J segment lost 2 bases and the V segment lost 8 bases, leaving 6 bases of the junction unmatched. This CDR3 is built from 14 residues. Germline CDR1 MDHEN, CDR2 SYDVKM. The sample comprised tumor tissue. The chain couples TRBV28 to TRBJ1-1; 9 bases fit TRBD1. The receptor's source is a male donor with papillary thyroid cancer or a benign thyroid nodule (not recorded which). Some clones in this sample may be carry-over from other donors' samples. CDR3 coding DNA: TGTGCCAGCCTCTACAGGGGGCGTAACACTGAAGCTTTCTTT. Translated, it gives CASLYRGRNTEAFF.